The present T cell receptor beta chain was sequenced within a study of neurological immune-mediated disorders (dated by TCRdb to between 2017 and 2020). Regarding the study in general: Among the 34 multiple sclerosis patients, relapsing-remitting MS accounted for approximately 31 and secondary progressive MS accounted for 3. Peripheral blood TCR-beta repertoires from HTLV-I-associated myelopathy (HAM/TSP) patients, multiple sclerosis patients and healthy controls were compared by UMI-based sequencing. The cohort comprised 68 subjects: roughly 14 HAM/TSP patients, 35 or so multiple sclerosis patients and 20 healthy controls. The approximately 110 TCR-beta libraries covered PBMC samples along with longitudinal samples, technical triplicates, and paired sorted CD4+ and CD8+ T-cell subsets. Broader findings and caveats from the paper: In a phylogenetic analysis, the repertoires of 18 out of 34 MS patients fell into a single cluster of related CDR3 sequences, pointing to a possible signature at the repertoire level. No identical CDR3 amino acid sequences were found to be shared among expanded clones across subjects, suggesting that TCR-beta repertoires were private in all groups. The MS cluster was not associated with any clinical or MRI features, and the authors stated that larger cohorts are needed. The highest TCR clonal expansion was observed in HAM/TSP patients, whereas the lowest was observed in MS patients, even when compared with healthy controls.

From the cysteine through the phenylalanine, the CDR3 covers 11 amino acids. Only the CDR3 region is kept as DNA, spanning 33 bases read in frame from base 1. V drops 5 bases and J drops 4 bases, leaving 6 bases in between. Reading the germline V gene (reference sequence) gives CDR1 DFQATT and CDR2 SNEGSKA. This clonotype showed up many times. Its binding antigen is unknown. No per-base quality is available; no much larger clone lies one base away. Unsorted PBMC libraries were generated from 2 million PBMCs stored in RNAlater at -80 °C until RNA extraction. The multiple sclerosis patients were enrolled in a US clinical protocol that used magnetic resonance imaging to evaluate disease progression. Peripheral blood was subjected to Ficoll-Hypaque density gradient centrifugation to isolate PBMCs, which were then cryopreserved in liquid nitrogen. cDNA was synthesized by template-switch 5'RACE using a primer carrying a 10-nucleotide random unique molecular identifier by which each TCR transcript was tagged. Every sequencing run yielded over 200 million TCR-beta sequences covering 15-18 subjects. The RNeasy kit was used for extraction of total RNA. The KAPA Real-time Library Amplification kit was used to amplify TCR-beta VDJ regions with primers targeting the TCR constant region and the 5'RACE anchor. A first PCR added sample indexes and Illumina adaptors, and a second PCR then raised library yield. After Ampure bead purification, the TCR product of roughly 650 bp was size-selected on a 2% E-gel SizeSelection system. Before pooling, libraries had their quality checked on a Bioanalyzer, their concentration measured with Qubit, and their quantity determined with the Kapa Library Quantification kit. An Illumina HiSeq 2500 sequenced the libraries paired-end 2 x 150 bp. To increase sequence diversity, about 24-32% phiX was spiked into each library pool. Under the source paper's analysis protocol: Quality-filtered reads were processed with the UMI-based MiGEC pipeline, which removed over 90% of raw TCR sequences during error correction. IMGT germline references were used for aligning VDJ genes, and each clonotype was defined as a unique CDR3 amino acid sequence together with its V-J genes. Clonal expansion, Shannon diversity and CDR3 relatedness were evaluated with VDJtools (CalcPairwiseDistances, ClusterSamples), while phylogenetic trees were built in CLCbio workbench. Using coefficient-of-variation modelling across technical triplicates, the study counted a clone as expanded if it had at least 8 unique UMIs. Using fastp at Q25 and MiXCR, TCRdb reprocessed the public reads and kept productive beta chains. Under each unique CDR3 protein, matching rows form one entry showing the most common genes and DNA. The V and J calls here are based on TCRdb, not the publication. Here the sample has about 27,000 distinct CDR3 sequences; over 2% occur a single time. The top ten hold about 2.3% of the sample.

The rearrangement combines TRBV20-1 with TRBJ1-3; the D gene cannot be resolved reliably. The TCR comes from a woman between 50 and 59 years old with multiple sclerosis. Specimen: PBMCs. The nucleotide sequence reads TGCAGTGCTGTAGGGGGAAACACCATATATTTT. Its product reads: CSAVGGNTIYF.